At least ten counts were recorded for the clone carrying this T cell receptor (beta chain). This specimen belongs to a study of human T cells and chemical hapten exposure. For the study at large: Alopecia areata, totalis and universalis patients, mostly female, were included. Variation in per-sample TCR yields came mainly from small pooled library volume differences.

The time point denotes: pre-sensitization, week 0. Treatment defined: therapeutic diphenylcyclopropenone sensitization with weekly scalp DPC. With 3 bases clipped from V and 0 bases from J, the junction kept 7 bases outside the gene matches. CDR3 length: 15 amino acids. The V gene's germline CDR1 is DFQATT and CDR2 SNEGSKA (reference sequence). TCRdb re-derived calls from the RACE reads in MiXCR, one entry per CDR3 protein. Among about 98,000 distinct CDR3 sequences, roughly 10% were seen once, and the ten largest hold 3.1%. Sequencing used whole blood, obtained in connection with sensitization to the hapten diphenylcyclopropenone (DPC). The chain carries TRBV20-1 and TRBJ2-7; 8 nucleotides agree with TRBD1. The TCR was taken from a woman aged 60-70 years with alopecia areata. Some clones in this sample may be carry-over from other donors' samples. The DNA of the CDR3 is TGCAGTGCTAGGGACAGGGATCGGAGCTCCTACGAGCAGTACTTC. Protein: CSARDRDRSSYEQYF.